The 32 T cell receptor beta chains in this list originate from one sample, sequenced in a study of shared clonotypes between healthy human individuals. TCRdb's copy holds only in-frame clones and misses some; the assay was immunoSEQ multiplex PCR. The repertoire includes 950,000 to 1,200,000 clones, roughly 80% of them detected once, and 0.89% sits in the top ten. Sequencing input: memory CD4+ T cells from PBMCs. The subset denotes: CD45RA-negative fraction. The source of these receptors is a young man in good health. Some clones in this sample may be carry-over from other donors' samples.

The chain joins TRBV5-3 to TRBJ2-1, with a tentative D call TRBD1 (5 bases). TRBV5-3 has ORF status, its function being uncertain. Trimming removed 5 bases from V and 4 bases from J, with 10 bases in between. This CDR3 is built from 13 residues. CDR3 coding DNA: TGTGCCAGAAGGCTAGGGGCTTACAATGAGCAGTTCTTC. Protein product: CARRLGAYNEQFF.

The chain combines TRBV29-1 with TRBJ1-2, with D possibly matching TRBD1 (6 bases). Germline CDR1 and CDR2: SQVTM and ANQGSEA. This CDR3 has 12 residues. Between the trimmed V and J ends, which lost 6 bases and 8 bases, there was a span of 16 bases. CDR3 loop: CSVVDRSRGYTF. The CDR3 nucleotides are TGCAGCGTCGTGGACAGATCGCGGGGCTACACCTTC.

V gene TRBV29-1 combines with J gene TRBJ2-5; D uncertain. Germline V gene lookup returns CDR1 SQVTM and CDR2 ANQGSEA. Trimming took off 4 bases at V and 9 bases at J, with 9 bases between the two ends. The CDR3 runs to 10 residues. The CDR3 nucleotides are TGCAGCGTTGGAGAGGAAGCCCAGTACTTC. It codes for CSVGEEAQYF.

This clone was recorded a few times. The rearrangement joins TRBV7-3 to TRBJ2-1; 9 bases line up with TRBD1. Germline V gene data show CDR1 as SGHTA and CDR2 as FQGTGA. The length of the CDR3 is 15 residues. The ends lost 5 bases at V and 7 bases at J; junction bases unmatched: 9. The CDR3 sequence is CASSPGQGLENEQFF. The CDR3 region has the DNA TGTGCCAGCAGCCCGGGACAGGGTTTAGAGAATGAGCAGTTCTTC. Full variable domain (remainder filled in from reference TRBV7-3 and TRBJ2-1): GAGVSQTPSNKVTEKGKYVELRCDPISGHTALYWYRQSLGQGPEFLIYFQGTGAADDSGLPNDRFFAVRPEGSVSTLKIQRTERGDSAVYLCASSPGQGLENEQFFGPGTRLTVL.

The chain is built from TRBV7-9 and TRBJ1-5; D perhaps matches TRBD1 (6 bases). This CDR3 region has 15 residues. Germline-derived CDR1 and CDR2 are SEHNR and FQNEAQ (reference sequence). Trimming took off 3 bases at V and 6 bases at J, with 15 bases between the two ends. In DNA form, the CDR3 reads TGTGCCAGCAGCTTTGAGGGGGGTGACGGTCAGCCCCAGCATTTT. Its protein product is CASSFEGGDGQPQHF. The whole variable domain, remainder taken from reference TRBV7-9 and TRBJ1-5, is DTGVSQNPRHKITKRGQNVTFRCDPISEHNRLYWYRQTLGQGPEFLTYFQNEAQLEKSRLLSDRFSAERPKGSFSTLEIQRTEQGDSAMYLCASSFEGGDGQPQHFGDGTRLSIL.

V gene TRBV28 combines with J gene TRBJ2-2, with 7 bases fitting TRBD2. V lost 6 bases and J lost 1; bases outside the gene matches: 8. Germline V gives CDR1 MDHEN, CDR2 SYDVKM. This CDR3 contains 16 residues. The CDR3 loop is CASRGGRQWNTGELFF. In DNA form, the CDR3 reads TGTGCCAGCAGGGGGGGGAGGCAGTGGAACACCGGGGAGCTGTTTTTT.

A single count supports this clone. The CDR3 nucleotides are TGTGCCAGCTCACCACGGACGGACTCCTGGAACAATGAGCAGTTCTTC. It yields the protein CASSPRTDSWNNEQFF. The chain recombines TRBV18 with TRBJ2-1; possibly TRBD2 for D (5 bases). The germline V gene has CDR1 KGHSH and CDR2 LQKENI. Trimming removed 1 base at V and 5 bases at J, with 15 bases between. The CDR3 is 16 amino acids.

The chain links TRBV14 to TRBJ2-1, with 9 nucleotides matching TRBD2. The germline V gene has CDR1 SGHDN and CDR2 FVKESK. Unmatched junction bases numbered 3, after V lost 5 bases and J lost 1 base. The CDR3 is made up of 15 amino acids. CDR3 sequence (DNA): TGTGCCAGCAGCGGGCTAGCGGGGTCCTACAATGAGCAGTTCTTC. Its translation is CASSGLAGSYNEQFF.

The V gene is TRBV6-1, the J gene TRBJ1-2; a weak D match, TRBD1 (5 bases). This CDR3 is built from 14 residues. CDR1 is MNHNS, CDR2 SASEGT, per germline. With 4 bases removed from V and 7 bases from J, the gap between germline ends came to 16 bases. Here the CDR3 DNA reads TGTGCCAGCAGTGCTGCGGGGCTCTTAGGTGGCTACACCTTC. Translating it yields CASSAAGLLGGYTF.

The chain couples TRBV7-3 to TRBJ2-5; 10 positions match TRBD2. Germline lookup yields CDR1 SGHTA and CDR2 FQGTGA. This CDR3 comprises 14 residues. After removal of 5 bases from V and 4 bases from J, the junction contained 4 bases not matched to a gene. CDR3 sequence: CASSRTSGGETQYF. The CDR3 coding sequence is TGTGCCAGCAGCCGGACTAGCGGCGGAGAGACCCAGTACTTC.

This chain links TRBV28 with TRBJ2-7; tentatively, D is TRBD1 (6 bases). The V end lost 7 bases, the J end lost 3 bases, and 10 bases lay between the germline ends. This CDR3 is 12 amino acids long. The germline V gene encodes CDR1 MDHEN and CDR2 SYDVKM. The CDR3 DNA is TGTGCCAGCACAGGGGCCGGCTACGAGCAGTACTTC. Translated: CASTGAGYEQYF.

As to this clone: A read error is possible here, since a much larger clone lies one base away. This sequence joins TRBV6-6 and TRBJ2-7; 7 nucleotides align to TRBD1. Germline CDR1 MNHNY, CDR2 SVGAGI (reference sequence). V lost 8 bases, J lost 3 bases, and 4 bases stayed unmatched. The CDR3 consists of 12 residues. CDR3 in amino acids: CASSGTDYEQYF. Here the CDR3 DNA reads TGTGCCAGCTCGGGGACAGACTACGAGCAGTACTTC.

The V gene is TRBV5-1, the J gene TRBJ2-5, with 8 bases identical to TRBD2. V was pared by 2 bases and J by 2 bases, with 8 bases of the junction left unmatched. This CDR3 region has 16 residues. Per germline, CDR1 SGHRS and CDR2 YFSETQ. The DNA of the CDR3 is TGCGCCAGCAGCTTAAGCGGGGGAGCGGGGCAAGAGACCCAGTACTTC. It translates to CASSLSGGAGQETQYF.

A note on this clone: Other DNA sequences in this sample translate to the same CDR3. This chain connects TRBV7-2 to TRBJ2-3, with TRBD2 matching over 12 bases. Germline loops: CDR1 SGHTA, CDR2 FQGNSA. This CDR3 spans 16 amino acids. The V and J ends lost 2 bases and 1 base, in that order; junction bases with no gene match: 1. Here the CDR3 reads CASSLRLAGGTDTQYF. The CDR3, as DNA: TGTGCCAGCAGCTTAAGACTAGCGGGAGGCACAGATACGCAGTATTTT.

This sequence joins TRBV9 and TRBJ2-7; D is unclear. CDR3 length: 14 amino acids. The V gene's germline CDR1 is SGDLS and CDR2 YYNGEE. V was cut by 3 bases and J by 0 bases, with 10 bases left in between. CDR3 region: CASSATLYSYEQYF. The DNA for the CDR3 is TGTGCCAGCAGCGCCACACTATACTCCTACGAGCAGTACTTC.

This clone has just a few counts. The chain couples TRBV7-2 to TRBJ2-7, with D possibly matching TRBD1 (6 bases). The V end was cut by 8 bases, the J end by 1 base, with 12 bases between. Germline V lookup: CDR1 SGHTA, CDR2 FQGNSA. The CDR3 spans 13 residues. CDR3 protein: CASLPQGSYEQYF. The CDR3 DNA sequence: TGTGCCAGCTTACCTCAGGGGTCCTACGAGCAGTACTTC.

Remarks on this clone: Other DNA sequences of this sample code for an identical CDR3. The chain joins TRBV4-3 to TRBJ1-1, with no clear D. In germline, CDR1 is LGHNA, CDR2 YSLEER. CDR3 size: 13 residues. V was pared by 4 bases and J by 1 base, with 7 bases between. The CDR3 bases are TGCGCCAGCAGCCGAACGGCGAACACTGAAGCTTTCTTT. This translates into CASSRTANTEAFF.

This clone was detected once. Possible read error: a much larger clone is one base away. The chain has TRBV7-2 and TRBJ1-5; a possible D gene is TRBD1 (6 bases). Germline assignment: CDR1 SGHTA and CDR2 FQGNSA. With 4 bases removed from V and 2 bases from J, the gap between germline ends came to 6 bases. The CDR3 loop spans 13 amino acids. Here the CDR3 reads CASSYRGNQPQHF. Written as DNA, the CDR3 is TGTGCCAGCAGCTACAGGGGCAATCAGCCCCAGCATTTT.

The chain employs TRBV7-2 and TRBJ2-4; TRBD2 is a possible D gene (6 bases). Germline CDR1 and CDR2: SGHTA and FQGNSA. The V end was cut by 6 bases, the J end by 6 bases, with 18 bases between. This CDR3 is 15 amino acids long. CDR3 bases: TGTGCCAGCAGGCCTGCGGGGTACACTCGAAACATTCAGTACTTC. Its protein product is CASRPAGYTRNIQYF.

The rearrangement links TRBV7-9 to TRBJ2-7; D unresolved. The CDR3 has 16 residues. Germline V gene sequence: CDR1 SEHNR, CDR2 FQNEAQ (reference sequence). The V end lost 1 base, the J end lost 0 bases, and 13 bases lay between the germline ends. The CDR3 loop reads CASSLGLSSDSYEQYF. The CDR3 region has the DNA TGTGCCAGCAGCTTAGGTCTTTCGAGCGACTCCTACGAGCAGTACTTC.

This chain links TRBV20-1 with TRBJ2-1; perhaps TRBD1 as D (6 bases). The CDR3 consists of 10 residues. The V end lost 6 bases, the J end lost 14 bases, and 14 bases lay between the germline ends. Germline V gives CDR1 DFQATT, CDR2 SNEGSKA (reference sequence). CDR3 amino acids: CSARGSLEFF. The CDR3 region has the DNA TGCAGTGCAAGGGGGAGTTTGGAGTTCTTC.

The chain is built from TRBV6-5 and TRBJ2-7, with 7 positions matching TRBD1. This CDR3 has 13 amino acids. V dropped 4 bases and J dropped 7; count of bases not matched to a gene: 7. CDR1 is MNHEY, CDR2 SVGAGI, per germline. The DNA of the CDR3 is TGTGCCAGCAGTTCTCCCGGGACAGCAGAGCAGTACTTC. Protein product: CASSSPGTAEQYF.

This clone was found once. CDR3 sequence: CATSPRSGEQYF. The DNA of the CDR3 is TGTGCCACCAGTCCTCGGAGTGGTGAGCAGTACTTC. This sequence joins TRBV15 and TRBJ2-7; D gene ambiguous. The ends were cut back, 6 bases at V and 7 bases at J, with 13 bases in the middle. CDR3 length equals 12 residues. Germline V gives CDR1 LNHNV, CDR2 YYDKDF (reference sequence).

In DNA, the CDR3 is TGTGCCAGCAGCTTGGGGGGAGAGCCCTACAATGAGCAGTTCTTC. Residues: CASSLGGEPYNEQFF. V gene TRBV5-6 combines with J gene TRBJ2-1, with D possibly matching TRBD2 (5 bases). This CDR3 spans 15 amino acids. The V and J ends lost 0 bases and 2 bases respectively, with 9 bases between them. Germline loops: CDR1 SGHDT, CDR2 YYEEEE.

The genes are TRBV14 and TRBJ1-3; perhaps TRBD1 as D (5 bases). V was trimmed by 2 bases and J by 0 bases, leaving 8 bases between them. The CDR3 length is 15 residues. Germline V lookup: CDR1 SGHDN, CDR2 FVKESK. This chain's CDR3 is CASSQQGGSGNTIYF. The CDR3 DNA sequence: TGTGCCAGCAGCCAACAGGGCGGCTCTGGAAACACCATATATTTT.

The rearrangement links TRBV5-1 to TRBJ1-2; D is unclear. This CDR3 spans 14 amino acids. Looked up from germline, CDR1 is SGHRS and CDR2 is YFSETQ. The V end was cut by 3 bases, the J end by 8 bases, with 17 bases between. In DNA, the CDR3 is TGCGCCAGCAGCTCCGCGCAGGTCGGGTACGGCTACACCTTC. This codes for CASSSAQVGYGYTF. Looking up the rest from reference TRBV5-1 and TRBJ1-2 gives the full variable domain: KAGVTQTPRYLIKTRGQQVTLSCSPISGHRSVSWYQQTPGQGLQFLFEYFSETQRNKGNFPGRFSGRQFSNSRSEMNVSTLELGDSALYLCASSSAQVGYGYTFGSGTRLTVV.

The chain uses TRBV11-2 and TRBJ2-7; TRBD2 agrees at 10 bases. V gave up 5 bases and J gave up 4 bases; unmatched junction bases: 11. CDR1 and CDR2 from the germline V gene are SGHAT and FQNNGV. The CDR3 has 16 amino acids. The CDR3 bases are TGTGCCAGCAGCCGGCTCGGTAGCGGGAGGACTTACGAGCAGTACTTC. Its protein is CASSRLGSGRTYEQYF.

This clone was observed a few times. The chain links TRBV7-9 to TRBJ2-7, with TRBD2 as a possible D gene (5 bases). The germline V gene has CDR1 SEHNR and CDR2 FQNEAQ (reference sequence). V was trimmed by 5 bases and J by 3 bases, leaving 17 bases between them. The CDR3 is 15 residues long. The CDR3 here is CASSGLGSGIYEQYF. In DNA form, the CDR3 reads TGTGCCAGCAGCGGCCTAGGGAGTGGGATCTACGAGCAGTACTTC. The full variable domain, its missing parts supplied by reference TRBV7-9 and TRBJ2-7, is DTGVSQNPRHKITKRGQNVTFRCDPISEHNRLYWYRQTLGQGPEFLTYFQNEAQLEKSRLLSDRFSAERPKGSFSTLEIQRTEQGDSAMYLCASSGLGSGIYEQYFGPGTRLTVT.

The chain is built from TRBV5-1 and TRBJ2-3; perhaps TRBD1 as D (6 bases). This CDR3 region has 14 residues. Trimming shortened V by 5 bases and J by 4 bases, and 14 bases separated the two germline ends. Germline CDR1 SGHRS, CDR2 YFSETQ. The CDR3 sequence is CASRDATGSDTQYF. The CDR3 coding sequence is TGCGCCAGCAGGGATGCTACAGGGTCAGATACGCAGTATTTT.

V and J are TRBV2 and TRBJ2-5; D is tentatively TRBD1 or TRBD2 (5 bases each). The CDR3 runs to 14 residues. CDR1 and CDR2 from the germline V gene are SNHLY and FYNNEI. Trimming removed 7 bases from V and 5 bases from J, with 17 bases in between. The CDR3 sequence is CASTGPGRVETQYF. The DNA for the CDR3 is TGTGCCAGCACCGGCCCGGGGCGGGTGGAGACCCAGTACTTC.

The rearrangement links TRBV4-1 to TRBJ2-7, with TRBD2 matching 8 bases. After removal of 0 bases from V and 3 bases from J, the junction contained 4 bases not matched to a gene. This CDR3 is built from 15 residues. The germline CDR1 and CDR2 sequences are MGHRA and YSYEKL. The CDR3 nucleotides read TGCGCCAGCAGCCAAGATTCGGGGGGGAACTACGAGCAGTACTTC. Its protein product is CASSQDSGGNYEQYF.

In this sample, this clone turned up a few times. The same CDR3 is also encoded by other DNA sequences in this sample. V and J are TRBV19 and TRBJ2-2, with 8 bases fitting TRBD2. Germline V gives CDR1 LNHDA, CDR2 SQIVND (reference sequence). Unmatched junction bases numbered 3, after V lost 3 bases and J lost 6 bases. This CDR3 is built from 14 residues. The CDR3 region is CASSIPGLAGELFF. CDR3 coding DNA: TGTGCCAGTAGTATCCCGGGACTAGCCGGGGAGCTGTTTTTT. Full variable domain (rest looked up from reference TRBV19 and TRBJ2-2): DGGITQSPKYLFRKEGQNVTLSCEQNLNHDAMYWYRQDPGQGLRLIYYSQIVNDFQKGDIAEGYSVSREKKESFPLTVTSAQKNPTAFYLCASSIPGLAGELFFGEGSRLTVL.